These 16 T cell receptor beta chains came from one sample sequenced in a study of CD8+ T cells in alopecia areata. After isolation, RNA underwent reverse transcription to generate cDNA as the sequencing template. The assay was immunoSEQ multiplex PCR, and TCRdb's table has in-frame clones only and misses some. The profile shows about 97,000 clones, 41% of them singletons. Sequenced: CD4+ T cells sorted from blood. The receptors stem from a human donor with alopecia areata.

The CDR3 DNA sequence: TGCGCCAGCAGCGCCCGACTAGCGGGAGCTAGTGAGCAGTTCTTC. It encodes CASSARLAGASEQFF. The chain employs TRBV5-1 and TRBJ2-1; 12 nucleotides line up with TRBD2. This CDR3 has 15 residues. Germline assignment: CDR1 SGHRS and CDR2 YFSETQ. Trimming at V came to 4 bases and at J to 9 bases, leaving 8 bases not matched to a gene.

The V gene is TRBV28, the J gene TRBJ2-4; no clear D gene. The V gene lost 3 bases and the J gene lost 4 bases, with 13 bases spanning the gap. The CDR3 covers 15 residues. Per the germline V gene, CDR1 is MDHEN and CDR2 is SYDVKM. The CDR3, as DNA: TGTGCCAGCAGTTTGTTGGAACAGTCAAAAAACATTCAGTACTTC. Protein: CASSLLEQSKNIQYF.

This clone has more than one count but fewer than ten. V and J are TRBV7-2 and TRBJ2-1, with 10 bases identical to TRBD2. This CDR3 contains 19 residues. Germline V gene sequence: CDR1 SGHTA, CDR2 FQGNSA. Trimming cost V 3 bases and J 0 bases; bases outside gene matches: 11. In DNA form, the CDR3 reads TGTGCCAGCAGCTTCCCCATAGCGGGGGGTAGAAGCTCCTACAATGAGCAGTTCTTC. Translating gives CASSFPIAGGRSSYNEQFF.

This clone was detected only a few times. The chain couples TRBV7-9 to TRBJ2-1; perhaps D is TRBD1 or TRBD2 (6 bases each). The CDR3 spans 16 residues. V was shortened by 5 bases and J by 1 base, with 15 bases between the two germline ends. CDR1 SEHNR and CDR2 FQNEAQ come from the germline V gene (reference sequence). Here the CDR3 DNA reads TGTGCCAGCAGCCGCTCGCAGGGGAGGTCCTACAATGAGCAGTTCTTC. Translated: CASSRSQGRSYNEQFF. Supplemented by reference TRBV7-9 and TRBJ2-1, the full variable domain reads DTGVSQNPRHKITKRGQNVTFRCDPISEHNRLYWYRQTLGQGPEFLTYFQNEAQLEKSRLLSDRFSAERPKGSFSTLEIQRTEQGDSAMYLCASSRSQGRSYNEQFFGPGTRLTVL.

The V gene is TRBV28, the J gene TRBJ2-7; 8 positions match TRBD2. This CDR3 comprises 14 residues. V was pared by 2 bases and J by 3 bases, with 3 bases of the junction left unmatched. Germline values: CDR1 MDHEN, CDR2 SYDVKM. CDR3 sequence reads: CASSLAGGVYEQYF. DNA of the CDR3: TGTGCCAGCAGTTTAGCGGGAGGAGTCTACGAGCAGTACTTC.

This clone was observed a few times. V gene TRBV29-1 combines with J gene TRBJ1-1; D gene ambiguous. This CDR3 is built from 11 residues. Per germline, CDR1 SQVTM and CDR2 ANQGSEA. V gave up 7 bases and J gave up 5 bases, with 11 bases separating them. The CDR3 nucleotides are TGCAGCGCCGATCGAGGTACTGAAGCTTTCTTT. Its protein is CSADRGTEAFF.

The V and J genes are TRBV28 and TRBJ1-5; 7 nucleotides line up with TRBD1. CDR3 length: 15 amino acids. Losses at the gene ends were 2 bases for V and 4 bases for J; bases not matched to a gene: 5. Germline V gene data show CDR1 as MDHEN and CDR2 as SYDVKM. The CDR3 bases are TGTGCCAGCAGTTTACGACAGGGTCGGAATCAGCCCCAGCATTTT. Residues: CASSLRQGRNQPQHF.

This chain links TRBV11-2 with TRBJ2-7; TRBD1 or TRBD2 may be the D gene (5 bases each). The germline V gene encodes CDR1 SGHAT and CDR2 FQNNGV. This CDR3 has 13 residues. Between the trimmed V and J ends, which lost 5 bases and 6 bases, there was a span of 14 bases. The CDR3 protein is CASSIREGLEQYF. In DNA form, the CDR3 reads TGTGCCAGCAGCATCCGAGAGGGGCTCGAGCAGTACTTC.

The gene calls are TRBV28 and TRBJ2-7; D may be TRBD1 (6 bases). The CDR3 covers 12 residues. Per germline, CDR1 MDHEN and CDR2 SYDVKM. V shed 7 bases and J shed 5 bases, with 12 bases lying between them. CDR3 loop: CASKSGVHEQYF. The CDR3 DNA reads TGTGCCAGCAAATCAGGGGTCCACGAGCAGTACTTC.

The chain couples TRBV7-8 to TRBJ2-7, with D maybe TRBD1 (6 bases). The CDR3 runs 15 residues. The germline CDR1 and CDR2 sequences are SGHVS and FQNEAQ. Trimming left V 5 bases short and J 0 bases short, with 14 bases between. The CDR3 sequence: CASSGTGLLSYEQYF. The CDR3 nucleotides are TGTGCCAGCAGCGGAACAGGGCTCCTCTCCTACGAGCAGTACTTC.

CDR3 bases: TGTGCCAGCAGCGGTGTAACAGGGTTCTATGGCTACACCTTC. Its protein is CASSGVTGFYGYTF. This chain uses TRBV2 with TRBJ1-2; possible D gene TRBD1, 6 bases. Germline-derived CDR1 and CDR2 are SNHLY and FYNNEI. CDR3 length equals 14 residues. Trimming took off 6 bases at V and 4 bases at J, with 15 bases between the two ends.

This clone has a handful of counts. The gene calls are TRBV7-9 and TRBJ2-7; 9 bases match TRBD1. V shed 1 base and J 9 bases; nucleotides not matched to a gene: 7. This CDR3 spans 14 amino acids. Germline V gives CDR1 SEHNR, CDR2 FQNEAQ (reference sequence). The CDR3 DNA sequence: TGTGCCAGCAGCTTAGAACAGGGGGCGATGTCGCAGTACTTC. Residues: CASSLEQGAMSQYF.

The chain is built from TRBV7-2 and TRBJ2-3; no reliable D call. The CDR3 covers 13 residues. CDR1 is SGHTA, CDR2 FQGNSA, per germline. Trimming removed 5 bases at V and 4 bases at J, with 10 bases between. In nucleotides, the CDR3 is TGTGCCAGCAGCCAATATGAAGCAGATACGCAGTATTTT. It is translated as CASSQYEADTQYF.

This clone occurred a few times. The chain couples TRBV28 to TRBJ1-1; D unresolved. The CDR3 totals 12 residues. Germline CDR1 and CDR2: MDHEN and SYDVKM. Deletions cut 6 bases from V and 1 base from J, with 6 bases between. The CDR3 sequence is CASRSGNTEAFF. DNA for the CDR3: TGTGCCAGCAGATCAGGGAACACTGAAGCTTTCTTT. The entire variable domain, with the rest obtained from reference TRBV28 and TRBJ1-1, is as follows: DVKVTQSSRYLVKRTGEKVFLECVQDMDHENMFWYRQDPGLGLRLIYFSYDVKMKEKGDIPEGYSVSREKKERFSLILESASTNQTSMYLCASRSGNTEAFFGQGTRLTVV.

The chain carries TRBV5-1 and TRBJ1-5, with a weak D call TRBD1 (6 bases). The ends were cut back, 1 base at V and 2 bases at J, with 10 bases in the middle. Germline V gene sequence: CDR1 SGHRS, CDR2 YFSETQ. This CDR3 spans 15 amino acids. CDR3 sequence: CASSLSGAGNQPQHF. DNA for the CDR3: TGCGCCAGCAGCTTGTCGGGGGCCGGCAATCAGCCCCAGCATTTT.

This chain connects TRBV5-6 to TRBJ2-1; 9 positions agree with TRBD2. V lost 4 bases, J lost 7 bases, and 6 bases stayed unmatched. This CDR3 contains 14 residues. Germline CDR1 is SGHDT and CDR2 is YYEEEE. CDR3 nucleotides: TGTGCCAGCAGCCAGCCGGGACTAGCAAATGAGCAGTTCTTC. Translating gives CASSQPGLANEQFF.